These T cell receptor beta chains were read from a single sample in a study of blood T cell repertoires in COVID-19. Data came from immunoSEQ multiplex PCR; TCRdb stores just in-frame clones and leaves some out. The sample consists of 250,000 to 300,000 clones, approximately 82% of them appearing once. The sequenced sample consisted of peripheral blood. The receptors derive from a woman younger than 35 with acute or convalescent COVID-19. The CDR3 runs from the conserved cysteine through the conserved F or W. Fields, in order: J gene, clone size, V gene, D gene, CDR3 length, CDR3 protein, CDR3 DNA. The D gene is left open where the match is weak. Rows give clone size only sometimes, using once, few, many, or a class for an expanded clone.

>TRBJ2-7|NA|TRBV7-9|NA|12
CASSSDSPWQYF
TGTGCCAGCAGCTCGGACAGCCCGTGGCAGTACTTC
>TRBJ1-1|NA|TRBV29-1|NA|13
CSVERAGSTEAFF
TGCAGCGTTGAAAGGGCAGGGTCGACTGAAGCTTTCTTT
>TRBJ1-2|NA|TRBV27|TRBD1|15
CASRLQGVPYYGYTF
TGTGCCAGCAGGCTACAGGGGGTTCCCTACTATGGCTACACCTTC
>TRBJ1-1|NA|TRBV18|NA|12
CASSVNRAEAFF
TGTGCCAGCTCGGTTAACAGGGCGGAAGCTTTCTTT
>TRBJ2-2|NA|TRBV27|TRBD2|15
CASSVLAGGPGELFF
TGTGCCAGCAGTGTACTAGCGGGAGGCCCCGGGGAGCTGTTTTTT
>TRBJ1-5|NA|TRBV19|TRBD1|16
CASSRQEGQGGQPQHF
TGTGCCAGTAGTAGACAGGAGGGACAGGGAGGCCAGCCCCAGCATTTT
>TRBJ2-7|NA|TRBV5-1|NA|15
CASSLALGLSYEQYF
TGCGCCAGCAGCTTGGCACTAGGATTGTCCTACGAGCAGTACTTC
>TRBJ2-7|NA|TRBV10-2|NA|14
CASSDIREAGEQYF
TGCGCCAGCAGTGATATAAGGGAAGCGGGCGAGCAGTACTTC
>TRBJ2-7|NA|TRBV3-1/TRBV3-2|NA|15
CASSQDPEGWYEQYF
TGTGCCAGCAGCCAAGATCCGGAGGGCTGGTACGAGCAGTACTTC
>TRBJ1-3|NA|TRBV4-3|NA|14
CASSQGASGNTIYF
TGCGCCAGCAGCCAAGGTGCGTCTGGAAACACCATATATTTT
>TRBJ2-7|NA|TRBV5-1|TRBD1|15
CASSTGTGRRSEQYF
TGCGCCAGCAGCACAGGGACAGGGAGGCGTTCGGAGCAGTACTTC
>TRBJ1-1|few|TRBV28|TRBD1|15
CASSLGTEVNTEAFF
TGTGCCAGCAGTTTGGGGACAGAAGTGAACACTGAAGCTTTCTTT
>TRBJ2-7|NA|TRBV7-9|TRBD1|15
CASSLAKGQPYEQYF
TGTGCCAGCAGCTTAGCGAAGGGACAGCCCTACGAGCAGTACTTC
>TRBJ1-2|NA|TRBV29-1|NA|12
CSVGQANYGYTF
TGCAGCGTTGGACAGGCTAACTATGGCTACACCTTC
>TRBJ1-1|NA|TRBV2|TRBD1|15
CASEGWDSLNTEAFF
TGTGCCAGCGAAGGGTGGGACAGCTTAAACACTGAAGCTTTCTTT
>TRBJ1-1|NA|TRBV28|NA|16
CASMFPDRGAGTEAFF
TGTGCCAGTATGTTTCCGGACCGGGGCGCGGGAACTGAAGCTTTCTTT
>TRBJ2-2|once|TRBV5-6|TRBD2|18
CASSFGPAGGLAGGELFF
TGTGCCAGCAGCTTTGGGCCAGCGGGAGGTCTCGCGGGCGGGGAGCTGTTTTTT
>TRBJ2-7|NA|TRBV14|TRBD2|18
CASSQTRELLAGAYEQYF
TGTGCCAGCAGCCAGACCCGGGAACTACTAGCGGGGGCCTACGAGCAGTACTTC
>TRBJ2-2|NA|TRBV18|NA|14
CASSPAENTGELFF
TGTGCCAGCTCACCAGCAGAGAACACCGGGGAGCTGTTTTTT
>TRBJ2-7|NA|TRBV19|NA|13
CASSGQPGHEQYF
TGTGCCAGTAGTGGACAGCCTGGCCACGAGCAGTACTTC
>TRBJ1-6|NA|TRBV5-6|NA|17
CASSLEEGTRYNSPLHF
TGTGCCAGCAGCTTGGAGGAGGGTACTCGCTATAATTCACCCCTCCACTTT
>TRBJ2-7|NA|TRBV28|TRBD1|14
CASSLRGRQKTALF
TGTGCCAGCAGTTTGAGGGGGCGGCAGAAGACGGCCCTCTTC
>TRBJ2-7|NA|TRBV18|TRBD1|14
CASTPGQGAYEQYF
TGTGCCAGCACGCCCGGACAGGGGGCTTACGAGCAGTACTTC
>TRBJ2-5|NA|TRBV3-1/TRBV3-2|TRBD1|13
CASNIQGVGTQYF
TGTGCCAGCAACATACAGGGGGTTGGGACCCAGTACTTC
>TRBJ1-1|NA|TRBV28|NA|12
CASSLTVTEAFF
TGTGCCAGCAGTTTAACGGTAACTGAAGCTTTCTTT
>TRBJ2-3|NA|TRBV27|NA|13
CASSLSSPDTQYF
TGTGCCAGCAGTTTATCGAGTCCAGATACGCAGTATTTT
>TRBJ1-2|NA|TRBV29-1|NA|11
CSVWTGYGYTF
TGCAGCGTTTGGACGGGATATGGCTACACCTTC
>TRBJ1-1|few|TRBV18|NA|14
CASSPLHKNTEAFF
TGTGCCAGCTCACCACTCCACAAGAACACTGAAGCTTTCTTT
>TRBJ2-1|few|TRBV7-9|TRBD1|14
CASSFRDRDPEQFF
TGTGCCAGCAGCTTCCGGGACAGGGACCCTGAGCAGTTCTTC
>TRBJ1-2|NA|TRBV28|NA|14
CASSSSGVRYGYTF
TGTGCCAGCAGTTCCTCAGGGGTCCGCTATGGCTACACCTTC
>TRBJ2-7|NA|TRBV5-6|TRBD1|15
CASSLAVDRDYEQYF
TGTGCCAGCAGCTTGGCCGTGGACAGGGACTACGAGCAGTACTTC
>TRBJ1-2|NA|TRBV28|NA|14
CASRHDSFDYGYTF
TGTGCCAGCAGACATGACAGTTTTGACTATGGCTACACCTTC
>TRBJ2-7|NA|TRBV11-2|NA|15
CASSFLVADAYEQYF
TGTGCCAGCAGCTTCCTAGTAGCGGATGCCTACGAGCAGTACTTC
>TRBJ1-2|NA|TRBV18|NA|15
CASSPVTGVNYGYTF
TGTGCCAGCTCACCGGTGACAGGCGTTAACTATGGCTACACCTTC
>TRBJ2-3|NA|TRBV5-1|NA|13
CASGPGGTDTQYF
TGCGCCAGCGGCCCGGGAGGCACAGATACGCAGTATTTT
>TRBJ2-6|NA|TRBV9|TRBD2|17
CASSGLAGVGGANVLTF
TGTGCCAGCAGCGGACTAGCGGGAGTCGGTGGGGCCAACGTCCTGACTTTC